These 7 T cell receptor beta chains were sequenced from one sample in a study of T cell responses to AZD1222 COVID-19 vaccine. Sequenced by immunoSEQ multiplex PCR; TCRdb stores in-frame clones only, minus some. The top ten clones hold 4.5% to 5.5% of a sample with roughly 80,000 clones, about nine tenths of them seen once. The source was peripheral blood, collected on day 0 of MenACWY control vaccination. The receptors were sampled from an adult in good health.

The chain couples TRBV2 to TRBJ1-2; TRBD1 matches 8 bases. The CDR3 spans 13 residues. Germline assignment: CDR1 SNHLY and CDR2 FYNNEI. V lost 4 bases and J lost 7; bases outside the gene matches: 5. The CDR3 DNA follows: TGTGCCAGCAGTGTGGGACAGGACGGTGGCTACACCTTC. Residues: CASSVGQDGGYTF.

This clone was picked up one time. The genes are TRBV14 and TRBJ1-1, with D tentatively TRBD1 (5 bases). Trimming left V 4 bases short and J 10 bases short, with 16 bases between. This CDR3 comprises 13 residues. Germline values: CDR1 SGHDN, CDR2 FVKESK. The CDR3 nucleotides read TGTGCCAGCAGCCCCGGAGGGACGGGGGGAGCTTTCTTT. Protein sequence: CASSPGGTGGAFF.

For the CDR3, the DNA is TGTGCCAGCAGCCCCCCCGGGACCGGCTCCTACGAGCAGTACTTC. It translates to CASSPPGTGSYEQYF. This chain joins TRBV5-6 and TRBJ2-7; possibly TRBD1 or TRBD2 for D (5 bases each). The length of the CDR3 is 15 residues. The germline gives CDR1 SGHDT, CDR2 YYEEEE. Trimming took 4 bases from V and 0 from J, leaving 14 bases between them.

This clone was counted a single time. The chain has TRBV6-2 or TRBV6-3 and TRBJ1-3; D not resolved. The V gene's germline CDR1 is MNHEY and CDR2 SVGEGT. There are 15 residues in the CDR3. Deletions cut 2 bases from V and 2 bases from J, with 10 bases between. The CDR3 protein is CASSYPDYPGNTIYF. CDR3 DNA sequence: TGTGCCAGCAGTTACCCAGACTATCCTGGAAACACCATATATTTT.

The chain carries TRBV6-2 or TRBV6-3 and TRBJ1-2; no clear D gene. Germline V gene data show CDR1 as MNHEY and CDR2 as SVGEGT. V was trimmed by 2 bases and J by 8 bases, leaving 18 bases between them. This CDR3 region has 15 residues. The CDR3 DNA is TGTGCCAGCAGTTACGCCGCAAAGTTCGGAAGGGGCTACACCTTC. Protein: CASSYAAKFGRGYTF.

The V call is TRBV7-9, the J call TRBJ1-1; D might be TRBD1 (6 bases). V lost 6 bases and J lost 2, with 16 bases in between. Germline V gene sequence: CDR1 SEHNR, CDR2 FQNEAQ (reference sequence). This CDR3 comprises 15 residues. For the CDR3, the DNA is TGTGCCAGCAGACTAGAAGACGGGGGCAACACTGAAGCTTTCTTT. Its protein product is CASRLEDGGNTEAFF.

This chain connects TRBV27 to TRBJ1-1, with D possibly being TRBD1 (5 bases). The CDR3 runs 13 residues. The germline gives CDR1 MNHEY, CDR2 SMNVEV (reference sequence). Trimming took off 3 bases at V and 2 bases at J, with 7 bases between the two ends. Here the CDR3 reads CASSFGANTEAFF. The CDR3 coding sequence is TGTGCCAGCAGTTTTGGGGCTAACACTGAAGCTTTCTTT.